This T cell receptor beta chain was sequenced in a study of identical twins. TCRdb redid the calling of the 5' RACE reads with MiXCR, one entry per CDR3 protein. This sample has some 600,000 distinct CDR3 sequences, with less than 9% found just once. Germline assignment: CDR1 SEHNR and CDR2 FQNEAQ (reference sequence). CDR3 length: 14 amino acids. V dropped 1 base and J dropped 3 bases, with 7 bases sitting between them. Concerning this clonotype itself: Antigen unknown.

Study results and limitations: The abundant beta clonotypes from cord blood had fewer insertions, and memory repertoires had none of this. The authors drew conclusions from cross-sectional statistical analysis rather than following the same donors. In monozygotic twins, models underestimated the sharing of out-of-frame TCR alpha.

In every case, the donor was a healthy Caucasian. These same data were also listed under a study on yellow fever vaccine responses in identical twins.

This sequence joins TRBV7-9 and TRBJ1-3; D is unresolved. The sample taken for sequencing was PBMCs. This clonotype originated in a young woman in good health. The CDR3 reads CASSLVGFGNTIYF. The CDR3 region has the DNA TGTGCCAGCAGCTTAGTGGGTTTTGGAAACACCATATATTTT.